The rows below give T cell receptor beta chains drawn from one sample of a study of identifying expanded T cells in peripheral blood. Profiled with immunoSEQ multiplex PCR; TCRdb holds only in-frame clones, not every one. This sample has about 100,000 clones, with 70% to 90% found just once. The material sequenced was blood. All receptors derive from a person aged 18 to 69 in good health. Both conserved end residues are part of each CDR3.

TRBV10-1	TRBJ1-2	CASSDGRDRGYTF
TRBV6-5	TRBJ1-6	CASNSQGFPGSPLHF
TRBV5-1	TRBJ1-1	CASSLGRTDRAFF
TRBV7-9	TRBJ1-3	CASSLTPGTAGNTIYF
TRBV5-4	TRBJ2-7	CASSRAPGTVYEQYF
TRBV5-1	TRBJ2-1	CASSLGATGRTLYNEQFF
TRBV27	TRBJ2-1	CASSLGGRVEQFF
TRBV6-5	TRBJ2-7	CASSYREGGSYEQYF
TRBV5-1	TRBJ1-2	CASSFDRNYGYTF
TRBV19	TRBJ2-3	CASRPPGGPADTQYF
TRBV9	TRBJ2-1	CASSVWGVGNNEQFF
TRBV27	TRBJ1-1	CASSPWTGRGTEAFF
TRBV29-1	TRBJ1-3	CSASREFGNTIYF
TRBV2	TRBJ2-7	CASRLEGYEQYF
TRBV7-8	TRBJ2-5	CASSLNRGPQETQYF
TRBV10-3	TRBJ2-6	CAISEGAGRANVLTF